Listed below are T cell receptor beta chains from one sample, sequenced in a study of CD8+ T cells in alopecia areata. Profiling relied on immunoSEQ multiplex PCR, and the TCRdb table lists in-frame clones only, not all of them. Of 100,000 to 130,000 clones detected, approximately 61% appear once; the ten largest clones hold 20% to 25%. The sample was NKG2D-low CD8+ T cells sorted from blood. Receptors were obtained from a human donor with alopecia areata. Each CDR3 is given with its conserved first and last residue. The D gene is left open where the match is weak. Clone size is not always given. Where it is, it says once, few, many or a class for expanded clones.

J | V | size | D | CDR3 | DNA
TRBJ2-1 | TRBV6-6 | . | TRBD1 | CASSPGQGEVDEQFF | TGTGCCAGCAGCCCGGGACAGGGAGAAGTGGATGAGCAGTTCTTC
TRBJ1-2 | TRBV25-1 | . | . | CASSVGGFYGYTF | TGTGCCAGCAGTGTGGGCGGATTCTATGGCTACACCTTC
TRBJ1-1 | TRBV13 | . | . | CASNRLSWNTEAFF | TGTGCCAGTAACAGGCTCTCCTGGAACACTGAAGCTTTCTTT
TRBJ1-1 | TRBV4-1 | few | . | CASSQEVGGVNTEAFF | TGCGCCAGCAGCCAAGAAGTAGGTGGCGTGAACACTGAAGCTTTCTTT
TRBJ1-5 | TRBV6-5 | . | . | CASGGNQPQHF | TGTGCCAGCGGGGGGAATCAGCCCCAGCATTTT
TRBJ1-2 | TRBV7-6 | . | . | CASSLGIGTPIIYHGYTF | TGTGCCAGCAGCTTGGGGATCGGGACCCCCATTATTTACCATGGCTACACCTTC
TRBJ2-1 | TRBV2 | . | . | CASSTAWNNEQFF | TGTGCCAGCAGTACGGCCTGGAACAATGAGCAGTTCTTC
TRBJ2-7 | TRBV7-2 | . | . | CASSFGLGNSYEQYF | TGTGCCAGCAGCTTCGGACTGGGTAACTCCTACGAGCAGTACTTC
TRBJ2-5 | TRBV27 | . | . | CASSPGGPETQYF | TGTGCCAGCAGTCCCGGGGGCCCAGAGACCCAGTACTTC
TRBJ2-7 | TRBV29-1 | . | TRBD1 | CSVTTGSLYEQYF | TGCAGCGTGACGACAGGGTCCCTCTACGAGCAGTACTTC
TRBJ2-3 | TRBV9 | . | TRBD1 | CASSVVVTGVSTDTQYF | TGTGCCAGCAGCGTAGTGGTGACAGGGGTCAGCACAGATACGCAGTATTTT
TRBJ2-1 | TRBV13 | once | TRBD2 | CASRREGSYNEQFF | TGTGCCAGCAGGCGGGAGGGGTCCTACAATGAGCAGTTCTTC
TRBJ2-3 | TRBV19 | . | . | CASSRSSTDTQYF | TGTGCCAGTAGTAGGAGCAGCACAGATACGCAGTATTTT
TRBJ2-7 | TRBV28 | . | TRBD1 | CASSDNGGQGPYEQYF | TGTGCCAGCAGTGATAATGGGGGACAGGGGCCCTACGAGCAGTACTTC
TRBJ2-1 | TRBV29-1 | . | TRBD2 | CSVGREGPFNEQFF | TGCAGCGTTGGTCGGGAGGGCCCTTTCAATGAGCAGTTCTTC
TRBJ2-7 | TRBV28 | . | . | CASSWTATYEQYF | TGTGCCAGCAGCTGGACAGCTACCTACGAGCAGTACTTC
TRBJ2-7 | TRBV4-2 | . | . | CASSQGVDSSYEQYF | TGTGCCAGCAGCCAAGGCGTGGACAGCTCCTACGAGCAGTACTTC
TRBJ2-7 | TRBV5-4 | . | TRBD2 | CAMGLAGPSSYEQYF | TGTGCCATGGGACTAGCGGGCCCCTCCTCCTACGAGCAGTACTTC
TRBJ2-1 | TRBV29-1 | . | TRBD2 | CSVEGTSPRDEQFF | TGCAGCGTTGAAGGGACTAGCCCTCGGGATGAGCAGTTCTTC
TRBJ2-7 | TRBV5-1 | few | . | CASSLGRGPYEQYF | TGCGCCAGCAGCTTGGGCAGGGGTCCCTACGAGCAGTACTTC
TRBJ2-7 | TRBV28 | many | . | CASRETPLLIYEQYF | TGTGCCAGCAGGGAGACCCCCCTCCTAATCTACGAGCAGTACTTC
TRBJ2-1 | TRBV19 | few | TRBD2 | CASSLAGDLYNEHFF | TGTGCCAGTAGTCTAGCGGGAGACCTCTACAATGAGCATTTCTTC
TRBJ1-1 | TRBV29-1 | few | TRBD1 | CSWGTGRTEAFF | TGCAGCTGGGGGACAGGGAGAACTGAAGCTTTCTTT
TRBJ1-4 | TRBV6-6 | . | TRBD1 | CASSYSIQGNEKLFF | TGTGCCAGCAGTTACTCGATACAGGGGAATGAAAAACTGTTTTTT
TRBJ2-3 | TRBV7-3 | few | . | CASSLGFTSTDTQYF | TGTGCCAGCAGCTTGGGGTTCACTAGCACAGATACGCAGTATTTT
TRBJ2-1 | TRBV6-1 | . | TRBD1 | CASSEGRGPNNEQFF | TGTGCCAGCAGTGAAGGTAGGGGGCCCAACAATGAGCAGTTCTTC
TRBJ1-1 | TRBV5-6 | . | . | CASSLLGSYLNTEAFF | TGTGCCAGCAGCTTGCTAGGTTCCTATCTGAACACTGAAGCTTTCTTT
TRBJ1-2 | TRBV9 | . | . | CASSGSGYTF | TGTGCCAGCAGCGGGAGTGGCTACACCTTC
TRBJ2-1 | TRBV7-2 | few | . | CASNYDGNSEQFF | TGTGCCAGCAACTATGACGGGAACAGTGAGCAGTTCTTC
TRBJ1-5 | TRBV5-5 | . | . | CASSRTLGTYNQPQHF | TGTGCCAGCAGCAGGACCCTAGGGACATACAATCAGCCCCAGCATTTT
TRBJ2-1 | TRBV9 | . | . | CASSVGGESYNEQFF | TGTGCCAGCAGCGTAGGAGGGGAGAGCTACAATGAGCAGTTCTTC
TRBJ2-7 | TRBV5-1 | . | . | CASSLGEIYEQYF | TGCGCCAGCAGCTTGGGAGAAATCTACGAGCAGTACTTC
TRBJ2-7 | TRBV23-1 | few | . | CASSQSRGLGEQYF | TGCGCCAGCAGTCAATCTCGGGGATTGGGAGAGCAGTACTTC
TRBJ2-7 | TRBV7-9 | . | TRBD2 | CASSFVAGGHYEQYF | TGTGCCAGCAGCTTTGTAGCGGGAGGGCACTACGAGCAGTACTTC
TRBJ2-3 | TRBV29-1 | . | TRBD1 | CSVAGGLTDTQYF | TGCAGCGTTGCAGGGGGTTTGACAGATACGCAGTATTTT
TRBJ1-2 | TRBV29-1 | . | . | CSVELFGGYTF | TGCAGCGTCGAACTATTCGGTGGCTACACCTTC
TRBJ2-5 | TRBV29-1 | few | . | CSGTGTQETQYF | TGCAGCGGAACGGGTACCCAAGAGACCCAGTACTTC
TRBJ2-7 | TRBV2 | . | TRBD2 | CASSEALSGGEYEQYF | TGTGCCAGCAGTGAAGCTTTAAGCGGGGGAGAATACGAGCAGTACTTC
TRBJ1-1 | TRBV27 | once | . | CASKGVNTEAFF | TGTGCCAGCAAGGGGGTGAACACTGAAGCTTTCTTT
TRBJ2-4 | TRBV7-9 | few | . | CASSLPRDGKNIQYF | TGTGCCAGCAGCCTACCGAGGGACGGTAAAAACATTCAGTACTTC
TRBJ1-4 | TRBV2 | few | . | CASSEAHRVINEKLFF | TGTGCCAGCAGTGAAGCGCACCGGGTTATTAATGAAAAACTGTTTTTT
TRBJ1-5 | TRBV28 | . | . | CASKPREGRYQPQHF | TGTGCCAGTAAACCGCGGGAGGGGCGATATCAGCCCCAGCATTTT
TRBJ2-5 | TRBV27 | . | TRBD1 | CASRDRRHQETQYF | TGTGCCAGCAGGGACAGGAGACACCAAGAGACCCAGTACTTC
TRBJ2-7 | TRBV28 | few | . | CASSFFEVRSFYEQYF | TGTGCCAGCAGCTTCTTTGAGGTCAGGAGTTTCTACGAGCAGTACTTC
TRBJ2-2 | TRBV5-1 | . | TRBD1 | CASSLNGQGVTNTGELFF | TGCGCCAGCAGCTTGAACGGACAGGGGGTAACGAACACCGGGGAGCTGTTTTTT
TRBJ2-7 | TRBV29-1 | few | . | CSVEVQGDKYEQYF | TGCAGCGTTGAAGTCCAAGGGGATAAGTACGAGCAGTACTTC
TRBJ2-3 | TRBV4-2 | . | . | CASSYSTDTQYF | TGTGCCAGCAGTTACTCCACAGATACGCAGTATTTT